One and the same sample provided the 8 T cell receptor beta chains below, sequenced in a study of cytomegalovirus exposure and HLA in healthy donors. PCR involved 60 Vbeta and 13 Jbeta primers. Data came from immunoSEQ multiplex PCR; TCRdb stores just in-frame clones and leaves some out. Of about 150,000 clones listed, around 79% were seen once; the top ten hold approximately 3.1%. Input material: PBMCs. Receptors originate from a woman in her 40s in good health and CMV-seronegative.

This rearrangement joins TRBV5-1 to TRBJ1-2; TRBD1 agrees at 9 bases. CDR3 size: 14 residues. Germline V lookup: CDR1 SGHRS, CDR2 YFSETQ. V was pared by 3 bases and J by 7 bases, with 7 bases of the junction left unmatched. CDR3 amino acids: CASSWGQGSGGYTF. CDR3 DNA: TGCGCCAGCAGCTGGGGACAGGGCAGCGGTGGCTACACCTTC.

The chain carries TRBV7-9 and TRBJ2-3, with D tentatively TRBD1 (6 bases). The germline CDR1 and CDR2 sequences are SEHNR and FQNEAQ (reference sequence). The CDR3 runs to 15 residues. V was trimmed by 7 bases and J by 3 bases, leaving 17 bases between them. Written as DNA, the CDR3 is TGTGCCAGCAACCGGAGGACAGACCTTACAGATACGCAGTATTTT. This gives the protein CASNRRTDLTDTQYF. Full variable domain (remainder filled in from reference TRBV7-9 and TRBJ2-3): DTGVSQNPRHKITKRGQNVTFRCDPISEHNRLYWYRQTLGQGPEFLTYFQNEAQLEKSRLLSDRFSAERPKGSFSTLEIQRTEQGDSAMYLCASNRRTDLTDTQYFGPGTRLTVL.

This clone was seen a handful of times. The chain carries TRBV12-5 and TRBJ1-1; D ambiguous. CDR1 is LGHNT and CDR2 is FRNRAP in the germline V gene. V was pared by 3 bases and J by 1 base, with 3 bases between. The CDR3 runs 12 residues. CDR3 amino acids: CASGFQNTEAFF. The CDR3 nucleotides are TGTGCTAGTGGTTTCCAGAACACTGAAGCTTTCTTT.

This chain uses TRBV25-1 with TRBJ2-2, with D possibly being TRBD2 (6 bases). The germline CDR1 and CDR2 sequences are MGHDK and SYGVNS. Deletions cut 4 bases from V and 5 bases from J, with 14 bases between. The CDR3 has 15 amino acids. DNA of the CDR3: TGTGCCAGCAGTGCCTTTGGGCGGGGTACCGGGGAGCTGTTTTTT. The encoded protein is CASSAFGRGTGELFF.

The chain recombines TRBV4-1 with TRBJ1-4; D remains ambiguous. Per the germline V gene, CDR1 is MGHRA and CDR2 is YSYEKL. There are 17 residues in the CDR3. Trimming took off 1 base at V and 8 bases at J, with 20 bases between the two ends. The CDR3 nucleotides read TGCGCCAGCAGCCAAGGTTGGCAGCTTAGCCGCGGCGAAAAACTGTTTTTT. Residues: CASSQGWQLSRGEKLFF.

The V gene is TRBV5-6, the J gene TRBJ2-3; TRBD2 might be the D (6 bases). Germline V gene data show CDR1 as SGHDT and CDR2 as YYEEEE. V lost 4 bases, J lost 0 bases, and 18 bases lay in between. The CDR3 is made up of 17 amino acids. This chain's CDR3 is CASSLGTPRLSTDTQYF. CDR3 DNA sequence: TGTGCCAGCAGCCTCGGGACTCCGAGGCTTAGCACAGATACGCAGTATTTT.

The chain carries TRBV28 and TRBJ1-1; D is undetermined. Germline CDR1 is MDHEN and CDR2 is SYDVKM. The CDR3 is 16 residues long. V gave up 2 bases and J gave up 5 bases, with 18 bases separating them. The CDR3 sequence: CASSLRSRPPGTEAFF. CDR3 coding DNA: TGTGCCAGCAGTTTAAGATCCCGCCCCCCGGGGACTGAAGCTTTCTTT.

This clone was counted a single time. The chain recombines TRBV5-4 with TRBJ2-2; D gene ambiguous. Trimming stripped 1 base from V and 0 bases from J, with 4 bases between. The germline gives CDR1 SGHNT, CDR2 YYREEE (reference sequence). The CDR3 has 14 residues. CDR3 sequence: CASSLYTNTGELFF. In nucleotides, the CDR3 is TGTGCCAGCAGCTTGTATACGAACACCGGGGAGCTGTTTTTT. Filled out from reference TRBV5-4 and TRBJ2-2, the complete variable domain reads ETGVTQSPTHLIKTRGQQVTLRCSSQSGHNTVSWYQQALGQGPQFIFQYYREEENGRGNFPPRFSGLQFPNYSSELNVNALELDDSALYLCASSLYTNTGELFFGEGSRLTVL.